The 26 T cell receptor beta chains reported below all come from one sample, sequenced in a study of blood T cell repertoires in COVID-19. Profiling relied on immunoSEQ multiplex PCR, and the TCRdb table lists in-frame clones only, not all of them. The sample includes under 75,000 clones, 80% to 90% of them seen just once. Sequenced material: peripheral blood. These receptor sequences come from a human donor in a cohort sampled during active COVID-19.

The V and J genes are TRBV25-1 and TRBJ1-2; 7 bases map to TRBD1. V trimming: 4 bases; J trimming: 9 bases; junction bases outside the gene matches: 8. This CDR3 is built from 13 residues. In germline, CDR1 is MGHDK, CDR2 SYGVNS. For the CDR3, the DNA is TGTGCCAGCAGTGGACCTGACAGGGATAGCTACACCTTC. It codes for CASSGPDRDSYTF.

This sequence joins TRBV7-6 and TRBJ1-3; D is ambiguous. Trimming stripped 5 bases from V and 3 bases from J, with 14 bases between. The germline V gene encodes CDR1 SGHVS and CDR2 FNYEAQ. This CDR3 region has 15 residues. The CDR3 DNA follows: TGTGCCAGCAGCCAACGAGGATTCAATGGAAACACCATATATTTT. Residues: CASSQRGFNGNTIYF.

The chain is built from TRBV10-3 and TRBJ1-3; 9 positions match TRBD1. The CDR3 contains 13 residues. The V gene's germline CDR1 is ENHRY and CDR2 SYGVKD. The trim removed 6 bases at V and 7 bases at J, leaving 4 bases unmatched. As DNA, the CDR3 is TGTGCCATCAGAATACAGGGGGCGAACACCATATATTTT. Translating gives CAIRIQGANTIYF.

The chain joins TRBV9 to TRBJ2-1; 9 bases line up with TRBD1. The CDR3 has 16 residues. Germline V CDR1 and CDR2: SGDLS, YYNGEE. J gave up 9 bases and V 0 bases, and 10 bases lay outside the gene matches. CDR3 bases: TGTGCCAGCAGCGTAGAGGGTCGGAGACAGGGGGTTGAGCAGTTCTTC. Its translation is CASSVEGRRQGVEQFF.

This clone has only one observation. The V and J genes are TRBV7-9 and TRBJ1-1, with 7 bases lining up with TRBD1. The CDR3 extends over 15 amino acids. Trimming removed 2 bases from V and 1 base from J; junction bases left unmatched: 4. Germline V gene data show CDR1 as SEHNR and CDR2 as FQNEAQ (reference sequence). The chain's CDR3 is CASSLTRQGNTEAFF. The CDR3 DNA sequence: TGTGCCAGCAGCTTAACCCGACAGGGGAACACTGAAGCTTTCTTT.

This chain connects TRBV5-1 to TRBJ1-2; D call uncertain. This CDR3 is 13 amino acids long. The germline CDR1 and CDR2 sequences are SGHRS and YFSETQ. Trimming took off 4 bases at V and 3 bases at J, with 10 bases between the two ends. Written as DNA, the CDR3 is TGCGCCAGCAGCCTGGATAAGCACTATGGCTACACCTTC. As protein: CASSLDKHYGYTF.

The chain uses TRBV7-2 and TRBJ2-3, with D perhaps TRBD1 (6 bases). The germline V gene encodes CDR1 SGHTA and CDR2 FQGNSA. With 4 bases removed from V and 4 bases from J, the gap between germline ends came to 21 bases. CDR3 length: 17 amino acids. The CDR3: CASSSGLKRGRADTQYF. The DNA of the CDR3 is TGTGCCAGCAGCTCAGGGTTAAAGAGGGGGAGAGCAGATACGCAGTATTTT. Using reference TRBV7-2 and TRBJ2-3 for the parts outside the CDR3, the full variable domain is GAGVSQSPSNKVTEKGKDVELRCDPISGHTALYWYRQSLGQGLEFLIYFQGNSAPDKSGLPSDRFSAERTGGSVSTLTIQRTQQEDSAVYLCASSSGLKRGRADTQYFGPGTRLTVL.

The chain has TRBV3-1 (or the pseudogene TRBV3-2) and TRBJ1-1, with D possibly being TRBD1 (6 bases). Germline assignment: CDR1 LGHDT and CDR2 YNNKEL (reference sequence). The CDR3 sequence is 14 residues long. V was trimmed by 4 bases and J by 0 bases, leaving 9 bases between them. The CDR3 loop is CASSLRQVNTEAFF. In DNA, the CDR3 is TGTGCCAGCAGCCTAAGACAGGTGAACACTGAAGCTTTCTTT.

This clone was found a few times. This sequence joins TRBV3-1 (or the pseudogene TRBV3-2) and TRBJ1-3, with 7 bases that match TRBD1. Germline values: CDR1 LGHDT, CDR2 YNNKEL (reference sequence). The CDR3 totals 16 residues. V lost 4 bases, J lost 0 bases, and 6 bases stayed unmatched. The DNA for the CDR3 is TGTGCCAGCAGCCGCCGGGACAGATCCTCTGGAAACACCATATATTTT. It is translated as CASSRRDRSSGNTIYF.

This clone has just a few counts. This chain links TRBV5-1 with TRBJ1-2; D remains unclear. The CDR3 is made up of 14 amino acids. The V gene's germline CDR1 is SGHRS and CDR2 YFSETQ. V lost 0 bases and J lost 8, with 14 bases in between. In DNA form, the CDR3 reads TGCGCCAGCAGCTTGGCCGAGGGAGCTGGGGGCTACACCTTC. This translates into CASSLAEGAGGYTF.

CDR3 amino acids: CATSDSKGAEQFF. CDR3 in DNA: TGTGCCACCAGTGATTCGAAAGGAGCTGAGCAGTTCTTC. The chain uses TRBV24-1 and TRBJ2-1; D is undetermined. Trimming removed 2 bases at V and 9 bases at J, with 10 bases between. CDR1 and CDR2 (germline): KGHDR, SFDVKD. This CDR3 has 13 amino acids.

The rearrangement joins TRBV19 to TRBJ2-2; 9 bases match TRBD1. The length of the CDR3 is 14 residues. Unmatched junction bases numbered 5, after V lost 10 bases and J lost 2 bases. Germline CDR1 is LNHDA and CDR2 is SQIVND (reference sequence). This CDR3 is CATLGQGNTGELFF. CDR3 in DNA: TGTGCCACTCTGGGACAGGGAAACACCGGGGAGCTGTTTTTT.

The chain joins TRBV3-1 (or the pseudogene TRBV3-2) to TRBJ2-5; D not certain. The V gene lost 3 bases and the J gene lost 5 bases, with 4 bases spanning the gap. This CDR3 is built from 11 residues. Germline V gene data show CDR1 as LGHDT and CDR2 as YNNKEL (reference sequence). CDR3 DNA: TGTGCCAGCAGCCAGTCGGAGACCCAGTACTTC. It specifies CASSQSETQYF.

The gene calls are TRBV5-1 and TRBJ2-2, with 14 bases matching TRBD2. The CDR3 covers 19 residues. From germline, CDR1 is SGHRS and CDR2 YFSETQ. The V segment lost 2 bases and the J segment 7 bases; nucleotides outside the gene matches: 13. The CDR3 nucleotides read TGCGCCAGCAGCTTAACCGGGACTAGCGGGAGTTTTCAAGGCGGGGAGCTGTTTTTT. It specifies CASSLTGTSGSFQGGELFF.

The V gene is TRBV28, the J gene TRBJ1-2; D uncertain. This CDR3 is 14 amino acids long. Per the germline V gene, CDR1 is MDHEN and CDR2 is SYDVKM. The V gene lost 4 bases and the J gene lost 5 bases, with 14 bases spanning the gap. The CDR3 nucleotides read TGTGCCAGCAGTTCCGGGAGTCGAGGTTATGGCTACACCTTC. Amino acids: CASSSGSRGYGYTF.

In DNA, the CDR3 is TGTGCCAGCATCAAAACAGGGGCTGAAGCTTTCTTT. Translated, it gives CASIKTGAEAFF. The chain has TRBV6-5 and TRBJ1-1; TRBD1 agrees at 7 bases. The CDR3 totals 12 residues. From germline, CDR1 is MNHEY and CDR2 SVGAGI. Losses at the gene ends were 7 bases for V and 6 bases for J; bases not matched to a gene: 5.

This clone showed up just once. This chain joins TRBV28 and TRBJ2-7; D is possibly TRBD2 (6 bases). With 7 bases removed from V and 1 base from J, the gap between germline ends came to 11 bases. Per germline, CDR1 MDHEN and CDR2 SYDVKM. CDR3 size: 13 residues. CDR3 sequence (DNA): TGTGCCAGCACGGAGGGTCCTTCCTACGAGCAGTACTTC. Protein product: CASTEGPSYEQYF.

The chain carries TRBV4-2 and TRBJ1-4; D not certain. The V and J ends lost 1 base and 8 bases respectively, with 11 bases between them. This CDR3 is built from 14 residues. CDR1 and CDR2 (germline): LGHNA, YNFKEQ. The CDR3 sequence: CASSQVSRWEKLFF. As DNA, the CDR3 is TGTGCCAGCAGCCAAGTTTCCAGGTGGGAAAAACTGTTTTTT.

The chain employs TRBV20-1 and TRBJ1-4; 8 nucleotides match TRBD1. V trimming: 3 bases; J trimming: 6 bases; junction bases outside the gene matches: 3. CDR3 length: 13 amino acids. Germline-derived CDR1 and CDR2 are DFQATT and SNEGSKA (reference sequence). The DNA of the CDR3 is TGCAGTGCTAGTGGACAGGGACATGAAAAACTGTTTTTT. Translating it yields CSASGQGHEKLFF.

The rearrangement joins TRBV6-2 or TRBV6-3 to TRBJ2-3, with 13 bases aligning to TRBD2. The CDR3 has 16 amino acids. The V and J ends lost 2 bases and 3 bases, in that order; junction bases with no gene match: 2. Per the germline V gene, CDR1 is MNHEY and CDR2 is SVGEGT. This CDR3 reads CASSYGTSGDTDTQYF. In DNA, the CDR3 is TGTGCCAGCAGTTACGGGACTAGCGGGGATACAGATACGCAGTATTTT.

The rearrangement joins TRBV19 to TRBJ1-2, with D tentatively TRBD1 (6 bases). Germline V CDR1 and CDR2: LNHDA, SQIVND (reference sequence). V was shortened by 3 bases and J by 5 bases, with 16 bases between the two germline ends. The CDR3 runs 15 residues. The CDR3 DNA is TGTGCCAGTAGTATGAAGACAGGCTTGGGGTATGGCTACACCTTC. Translated, it gives CASSMKTGLGYGYTF.

This chain links TRBV10-3 with TRBJ1-2; TRBD1 is a possible D gene (6 bases). This CDR3 spans 14 amino acids. Trimming pared 6 bases from V and 4 bases from J, leaving 15 bases between. CDR1 and CDR2 from the germline V gene are ENHRY and SYGVKD. Written as DNA, the CDR3 is TGTGCCATCAGCGGTACCGGGACAATCTATGGCTACACCTTC. It yields the protein CAISGTGTIYGYTF.

This chain connects TRBV27 to TRBJ1-1; a possible D gene is TRBD1 (6 bases). The CDR3 spans 15 residues. CDR1 MNHEY and CDR2 SMNVEV come from the germline V gene (reference sequence). Trimming removed 5 bases from V and 1 base from J, with 14 bases in between. The CDR3 spells CASSMRGEGNTEAFF. CDR3 DNA: TGTGCCAGCAGTATGAGGGGGGAGGGGAACACTGAAGCTTTCTTT.

This clone was detected once. The chain is built from TRBV10-2 and TRBJ2-3; 9 bases agree with TRBD2. The trim removed 0 bases at V and 0 bases at J, leaving 13 bases unmatched. Germline loops: CDR1 WSHSY, CDR2 SAAADI. The CDR3 is 20 amino acids. The CDR3 is CASSESSLAGNATSTDTQYF. CDR3 bases: TGCGCCAGCAGTGAGTCTTCCCTAGCGGGGAACGCTACTAGCACAGATACGCAGTATTTT.

This chain joins TRBV5-1 and TRBJ2-3; D is perhaps TRBD1 (8 bases). The V gene's germline CDR1 is SGHRS and CDR2 YFSETQ. The CDR3 is 14 residues long. V was clipped by 4 bases and J by 5 bases, with 14 bases between them. CDR3 loop: CASSLQGGKDTQYF. Written as DNA, the CDR3 is TGCGCCAGCAGCCTACAGGGGGGGAAAGATACGCAGTATTTT.

The genes are TRBV5-5 and TRBJ2-7; a possible D gene is TRBD1 (5 bases). V was shortened by 5 bases and J by 3 bases, with 27 bases between the two germline ends. The CDR3 is 18 amino acids. Germline V gives CDR1 SGHKS, CDR2 YYEKEE (reference sequence). CDR3 amino acids: CASSFDPLAQGLLYEQYF. CDR3 coding DNA: TGTGCCAGCAGTTTTGACCCTCTGGCGCAGGGCCTACTCTACGAGCAGTACTTC.